The 24 T cell receptor beta chains listed next were all sequenced from one sample in a study of blood T cell repertoires in COVID-19. TCRdb keeps only in-frame clones here, not all; method: immunoSEQ multiplex PCR. Found here are roughly 100,000 clones, approximately 86% of them singletons; the top ten hold over 1.5%. Sequenced: peripheral blood. The receptors shown here come from a man older than 75 with acute or convalescent COVID-19.

V usage is TRBV30 and J usage is TRBJ2-3, with TRBD2 matching 12 bases. V shed 8 bases and J 6 bases; nucleotides not matched to a gene: 6. This CDR3 spans 13 amino acids. CDR1 GTSNPN and CDR2 SVGIG come from the germline V gene (reference sequence). The CDR3 nucleotides read TGTGCCCGCGGACTAGCGGGAACTGATACGCAGTATTTT. Its translation: CARGLAGTDTQYF.

The rearrangement uses TRBV10-3 and TRBJ2-5; TRBD2 might be the D (5 bases). CDR1 and CDR2 from the germline V gene are ENHRY and SYGVKD. V gave up 4 bases and J gave up 4 bases, with 16 bases separating them. CDR3 length: 15 amino acids. The CDR3 loop reads CAISVSVGEGETQYF. The DNA of the CDR3 is TGTGCCATCAGTGTGTCGGTGGGTGAGGGAGAGACCCAGTACTTC.

V is TRBV28 and J is TRBJ2-5; 8 bases align to TRBD1. Germline trimming cut 5 bases from V and 0 bases from J; bases unmatched to any gene: 8. The length of the CDR3 is 16 residues. Germline-derived CDR1 and CDR2 are MDHEN and SYDVKM. The CDR3 is CASSPRTGRYQETQYF. The CDR3 DNA is TGTGCCAGCAGTCCAAGGACAGGGAGATACCAAGAGACCCAGTACTTC.

The rearrangement links TRBV7-8 to TRBJ1-6; the D gene is possibly TRBD1 (5 bases). Germline assignment: CDR1 SGHVS and CDR2 FQNEAQ. Deletions cut 2 bases from V and 8 bases from J, with 16 bases between. The CDR3 consists of 16 residues. DNA for the CDR3: TGTGCCAGCAGCTTATCCCCGGGGCGCGGGGATTCACCCCTCCACTTT. Protein sequence: CASSLSPGRGDSPLHF.

This clone was picked up a small number of times. This chain connects TRBV28 to TRBJ1-2; tentative D call: TRBD1 (6 bases). This CDR3 has 13 residues. V was pared by 4 bases and J by 7 bases, with 13 bases between. Germline loops: CDR1 MDHEN, CDR2 SYDVKM. The CDR3 loop is CASSSGVRGGYTF. The CDR3, as DNA: TGTGCCAGCAGTTCAGGGGTTAGGGGTGGCTACACCTTC.

The chain uses TRBV7-9 and TRBJ2-1, with TRBD1 matching over 7 bases. The CDR3 has 15 residues. Germline CDR1 and CDR2: SEHNR and FQNEAQ (reference sequence). V shed 1 base and J 3 bases; nucleotides not matched to a gene: 3. The CDR3 nucleotides are TGTGCCAGCAGCTTAGGAAGGGGGCTCTACAATGAGCAGTTCTTC. This gives the protein CASSLGRGLYNEQFF.

The rearrangement uses TRBV11-3 and TRBJ2-1, with 8 bases lining up with TRBD2. This CDR3 has 16 amino acids. The V segment lost 4 bases and the J segment 4 bases; nucleotides outside the gene matches: 9. CDR1 and CDR2 (germline): SGHNT, YENEEA. Here the CDR3 DNA reads TGTGCCAGCAGCTCATCACCGGGAGGGGGATACAATGAGCAGTTCTTC. It codes for CASSSSPGGGYNEQFF.

CDR3 coding DNA: TGCGCCAGCAGCCAAGATCTTCGACCGGAGGAAAAACTGTTTTTT. This translates into CASSQDLRPEEKLFF. The chain joins TRBV4-3 to TRBJ1-4, with no clear D. Germline loops: CDR1 LGHNA, CDR2 YSLEER. Trimming cost V 0 bases and J 8 bases, with 13 bases left between them. This CDR3 comprises 15 residues.

The genes are TRBV7-2 and TRBJ2-1; D gene uncertain. V was clipped by 7 bases and J by 7 bases, with 8 bases between them. There are 11 residues in the CDR3. CDR1 is SGHTA, CDR2 FQGNSA, per germline. As DNA, the CDR3 is TGTGCCAGCAAACGGGTAAATGAGCAGTTCTTC. Its translation: CASKRVNEQFF.

V usage is TRBV19 and J usage is TRBJ2-2; 8 positions match TRBD1. The CDR3 runs to 15 residues. J gave up 1 base and V 9 bases, and 7 bases lay outside the gene matches. Germline-derived CDR1 and CDR2 are LNHDA and SQIVND (reference sequence). The CDR3 DNA reads as TGTGCCAGCCTCAGAACAGGGGGGAACACCGGGGAGCTGTTTTTT. Protein product: CASLRTGGNTGELFF.

J is TRBJ2-3 and V is TRBV28; TRBD2 is a possible D gene (6 bases). V gave up 6 bases and J gave up 6 bases, with 16 bases separating them. The CDR3 runs 14 residues. CDR1 is MDHEN and CDR2 is SYDVKM in the germline V gene. The CDR3 sequence is CASRTRAFVDTQYF. The DNA for the CDR3 is TGTGCCAGCAGGACTAGGGCCTTCGTGGATACGCAGTATTTT.

The V and J genes are TRBV7-8 and TRBJ2-1, with 10 positions matching TRBD2. J was trimmed by 2 bases and V by 5 bases; bases with no gene match: 6. The germline CDR1 and CDR2 sequences are SGHVS and FQNEAQ. CDR3 length equals 16 residues. The CDR3 spells CASSESGGGPYNEQFF. The CDR3 nucleotides are TGTGCCAGCAGCGAGAGCGGGGGGGGGCCCTACAATGAGCAGTTCTTC.

V usage is TRBV30 and J usage is TRBJ2-7; TRBD2 matches 9 bases. Per the germline V gene, CDR1 is GTSNPN and CDR2 is SVGIG (reference sequence). The CDR3 spans 14 residues. Trimming took 4 bases from V and 5 from J; bases not matched to a gene: 9. The CDR3 DNA reads as TGTGCCTGGACTGGGGCGGGGGGGCCCCACGAGCAGTACTTC. It yields the protein CAWTGAGGPHEQYF.

The rearrangement joins TRBV7-9 to TRBJ1-3; 9 bases line up with TRBD1. Trimming cost V 3 bases and J 7 bases; bases outside gene matches: 7. The V gene's germline CDR1 is SEHNR and CDR2 FQNEAQ (reference sequence). The CDR3 runs 15 residues. CDR3 sequence (DNA): TGTGCCAGCAGCTTCGGGGGGGACAGGGAGAACACCATATATTTT. This translates into CASSFGGDRENTIYF.

This chain joins TRBV28 and TRBJ1-4; the match to TRBD1 covers 9 bases. V dropped 5 bases and J dropped 8; count of bases not matched to a gene: 6. The germline V gene encodes CDR1 MDHEN and CDR2 SYDVKM. The CDR3 runs to 14 residues. The CDR3 loop reads CASSRTGVREKLFF. In nucleotides, the CDR3 is TGTGCCAGCAGTCGGACAGGGGTAAGGGAAAAACTGTTTTTT. The whole variable domain, remainder taken from reference TRBV28 and TRBJ1-4, is DVKVTQSSRYLVKRTGEKVFLECVQDMDHENMFWYRQDPGLGLRLIYFSYDVKMKEKGDIPEGYSVSREKKERFSLILESASTNQTSMYLCASSRTGVREKLFFGSGTQLSVL.

V is TRBV6-5 and J is TRBJ1-1; 7 bases fit TRBD1. The germline CDR1 and CDR2 sequences are MNHEY and SVGAGI. J lost 4 bases, V lost 8 bases, and 13 bases had no gene match. The CDR3 contains 15 residues. In DNA form, the CDR3 reads TGTGCCAGCGCAATCTTACAGGGGTGGGGCACTGAAGCTTTCTTT. This sequence encodes CASAILQGWGTEAFF.

V and J are TRBV11-2 and TRBJ1-1; D gene uncertain. The CDR3 contains 15 residues. V shed 1 base and J shed 5 bases, with 14 bases lying between them. Germline lookup yields CDR1 SGHAT and CDR2 FQNNGV. Here the CDR3 reads CASSLGLRGRTEAFF. CDR3 coding DNA: TGTGCCAGCAGCTTAGGTCTACGGGGTCGGACTGAAGCTTTCTTT.

This clone is a singleton in its sample. In DNA form, the CDR3 reads TGTGCCAGCAGCTTGATCCGTACTAGCGGGAATGAGCAGTTCTTC. It codes for CASSLIRTSGNEQFF. The chain has TRBV7-2 and TRBJ2-1; the match to TRBD2 covers 9 bases. CDR1 is SGHTA, CDR2 FQGNSA, per germline. V lost 3 bases, J lost 7 bases, and 7 bases stayed unmatched. CDR3 length: 15 amino acids. Drawing the rest from reference TRBV7-2 and TRBJ2-1, the complete variable domain is GAGVSQSPSNKVTEKGKDVELRCDPISGHTALYWYRQSLGQGLEFLIYFQGNSAPDKSGLPSDRFSAERTGGSVSTLTIQRTQQEDSAVYLCASSLIRTSGNEQFFGPGTRLTVL.

This chain uses TRBV3-1 (or the pseudogene TRBV3-2) with TRBJ2-4, with 13 bases lining up with TRBD2. This CDR3 has 15 residues. Germline lookup yields CDR1 LGHDT and CDR2 YNNKEL (reference sequence). The DNA of the CDR3 is TGTGCTAGTTCCGGGACTAGCGGGATCGGAAACATTCAGTACTTC. Its protein product is CASSGTSGIGNIQYF.

This CDR3 reads CASSLRTQGGQPQHF. In DNA, the CDR3 is TGTGCCAGCAGTTTACGCACGCAGGGGGGTCAGCCCCAGCATTTT. The J gene is TRBJ1-5, the V gene TRBV28, with 7 bases identical to TRBD1. Germline CDR1 MDHEN, CDR2 SYDVKM. With V trimmed by 2 bases and J by 6 bases, 7 bases remained unmatched. The CDR3 runs to 15 residues.

The chain is built from TRBV28 and TRBJ1-3; D is perhaps TRBD1 (5 bases). The CDR3 loop spans 15 amino acids. V was pared by 6 bases and J by 3 bases, with 15 bases between. Germline CDR1 MDHEN, CDR2 SYDVKM. In DNA form, the CDR3 reads TGTGCCAGCAGAGCAGAAACAGGAGTTGGAAACACCATATATTTT. This gives the protein CASRAETGVGNTIYF.

The V and J genes are TRBV5-4 and TRBJ2-3, with D perhaps TRBD1 (6 bases). Deletions cut 7 bases from V and 1 base from J, with 16 bases between. This CDR3 spans 15 amino acids. From germline, CDR1 is SGHNT and CDR2 YYREEE (reference sequence). CDR3 nucleotides: TGTGCCAGCTCTACCGTCGCAGGGGGCACAGATACGCAGTATTTT. This codes for CASSTVAGGTDTQYF.

V is TRBV9 and J is TRBJ2-5, with 10 bases identical to TRBD2. The germline V gene encodes CDR1 SGDLS and CDR2 YYNGEE. Unmatched junction bases numbered 3, after V lost 0 bases and J lost 1 base. The CDR3 sequence is 16 residues long. This CDR3 is CASSVGLAGTQETQYF. CDR3 nucleotides: TGTGCCAGCAGCGTAGGACTAGCGGGCACCCAAGAGACCCAGTACTTC. The whole variable domain, remainder taken from reference TRBV9 and TRBJ2-5, is DSGVTQTPKHLITATGQRVTLRCSPRSGDLSVYWYQQSLDQGLQFLIQYYNGEERAKGNILERFSAQQFPDLHSELNLSSLELGDSALYFCASSVGLAGTQETQYFGPGTRLLVL.

The chain combines TRBV7-9 with TRBJ2-1, with TRBD2 matching 7 bases. This CDR3 spans 16 amino acids. J was trimmed by 0 bases and V by 5 bases; bases with no gene match: 7. CDR1 and CDR2 (germline): SEHNR, FQNEAQ (reference sequence). CDR3 DNA: TGTGCCAGCAGCCCAGACGGCGGGAGCTCCTACAATGAGCAGTTCTTC. Protein product: CASSPDGGSSYNEQFF. Full variable domain (missing parts from reference TRBV7-9 and TRBJ2-1): DTGVSQNPRHKITKRGQNVTFRCDPISEHNRLYWYRQTLGQGPEFLTYFQNEAQLEKSRLLSDRFSAERPKGSFSTLEIQRTEQGDSAMYLCASSPDGGSSYNEQFFGPGTRLTVL.